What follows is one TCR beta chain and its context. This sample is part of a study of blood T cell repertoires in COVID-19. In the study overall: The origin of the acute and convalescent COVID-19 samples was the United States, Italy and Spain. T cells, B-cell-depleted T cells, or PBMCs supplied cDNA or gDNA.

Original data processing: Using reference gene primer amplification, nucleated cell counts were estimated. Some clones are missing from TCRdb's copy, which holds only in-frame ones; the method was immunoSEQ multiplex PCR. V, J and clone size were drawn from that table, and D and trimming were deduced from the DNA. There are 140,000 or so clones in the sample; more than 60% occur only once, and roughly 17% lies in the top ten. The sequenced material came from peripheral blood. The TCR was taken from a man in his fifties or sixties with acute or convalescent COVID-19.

Here the CDR3 reads CASTQGSSGGTYNEQFF. The CDR3 nucleotides are TGTGCCAGCACACAGGGGTCTAGCGGGGGGACCTACAATGAGCAGTTCTTC. V is TRBV9 and J is TRBJ2-1; 11 bases are a match to TRBD2. CDR1 and CDR2 from the germline V gene are SGDLS and YYNGEE. The CDR3 spans 17 residues. V lost 6 bases to trimming and J lost 2 bases; unmatched junction nucleotides: 10.